The clone carrying this TCR beta chain was detected only a few times. Its antigen is unknown. The TCR beta cDNA libraries contained unique molecular identifiers. MiXCR, applied by TCRdb to the PCR reads, yields one record per CDR3 protein. The sample yields some 240,000 distinct CDR3 sequences, just over 35% seen once. With 3 bases removed from V and 3 bases from J, the gap between germline ends came to 12 bases. This CDR3 comprises 14 residues. Per the germline V gene, CDR1 is SGDLS and CDR2 is YYNGEE. The entry originates in a study of post-analysis software for immune sequencing data. Study summary: The study covered relapsing-remitting, secondary progressive and progressive-relapsing courses of multiple sclerosis.

Broader study findings: Analysis by F measure revealed that same-batch samples clustered strongly together. Compared against controls, patients with multiple sclerosis displayed significantly lower normalized Chao1 diversity. A handful of TRBV segments were significantly more frequent in patients than in controls. TRBV5-6, TRBV5-1 and TRBV20-1 were among these segments.

The sequenced sample was blood. This chain uses TRBV9 with TRBJ1-2; TRBD1 might be the D (6 bases). The TCR sequence derives from a girl aged 5-17 years with multiple sclerosis. The CDR3 DNA follows: TGTGCCAGCAGCGAGGGACACAGAGACTATGGCTACACCTTC. Protein: CASSEGHRDYGYTF.